These 5 T cell receptor beta chains originate from one sample sequenced in a study of blood T cell repertoires in COVID-19. Only in-frame clones appear in the TCRdb table, and some are missing; sequencing was by immunoSEQ multiplex PCR. This table has some 89,000 clones, over 70% appearing once. The specimen was peripheral blood. These receptors were obtained from a man between 60 and 75 years old with acute or convalescent COVID-19.

This rearrangement joins TRBV7-9 to TRBJ1-2; D is unresolved. Germline loops: CDR1 SEHNR, CDR2 FQNEAQ (reference sequence). The germline V and J ends were trimmed by 3 bases and 2 bases, with 7 bases remaining between them. The CDR3 loop spans 13 amino acids. The CDR3 region is CASSFFGNYGYTF. DNA for the CDR3: TGTGCCAGCAGCTTTTTCGGGAACTATGGCTACACCTTC.

The chain carries TRBV18 and TRBJ1-1, with 7 bases fitting TRBD1. After removal of 3 bases from V and 3 bases from J, the junction contained 7 bases not matched to a gene. The CDR3 spans 15 residues. Per germline, CDR1 KGHSH and CDR2 LQKENI. CDR3 DNA: TGTGCCAGCTCACCTCAGACAGGGTTCGACACTGAAGCTTTCTTT. It is translated as CASSPQTGFDTEAFF.

The count of this clone is one. The V call is TRBV7-8, the J call TRBJ2-7; no firm D call. The CDR3 is made up of 13 amino acids. Germline CDR1 reads SGHVS; CDR2 reads FQNEAQ. With 2 bases removed from V and 6 bases from J, the gap between germline ends came to 11 bases. Here the CDR3 DNA reads TGTGCCAGCAGCTTATTTTCTTCGGGCGAGCAGTACTTC. Its protein product is CASSLFSSGEQYF.

This clone occurred a few times. V usage is TRBV5-8 and J usage is TRBJ1-1; D may be TRBD1 (5 bases). This CDR3 region has 14 residues. V shed 1 base and J shed 3 bases, with 10 bases lying between them. Germline V gives CDR1 SGHTS, CDR2 YDEGEE. CDR3 in amino acids: CASSLRQLYTEAFF. The CDR3 coding sequence is TGTGCCAGCAGCTTGAGACAGCTATACACTGAAGCTTTCTTT.

This clone was seen just once. The chain is built from TRBV7-9 and TRBJ1-1; 9 bases match TRBD1. The CDR3 has 13 amino acids. Germline V CDR1 and CDR2: SEHNR, FQNEAQ (reference sequence). Trimming removed 0 bases from V and 11 bases from J; junction bases left unmatched: 4. This CDR3 is CASSLAGQGLAFF. The CDR3 nucleotides are TGTGCCAGCAGCTTAGCGGGACAGGGACTCGCTTTCTTT.